One sample yielded the 16 T cell receptor beta chains listed below, sequenced in a study of blood T cell repertoires in COVID-19. Some clones are missing from TCRdb's copy, which holds only in-frame ones; the method was immunoSEQ multiplex PCR. Here the sample spans tens of thousands of clones, roughly four fifths being singletons. The source material was peripheral blood. The source is a human donor with acute or convalescent COVID-19. The donor label of this sample is uncertain.

J is TRBJ1-1 and V is TRBV5-4, with no clear D. Germline V gene data show CDR1 as SGHNT and CDR2 as YYREEE (reference sequence). The CDR3 totals 13 residues. Trimming took 3 bases from V and 6 from J, leaving 12 bases between them. CDR3 residues: CASSYGETAEAFF. In nucleotides, the CDR3 is TGTGCCAGCAGCTATGGAGAGACGGCTGAAGCTTTCTTT. The full variable domain, in which reference TRBV5-4 and TRBJ1-1 provide the parts outside the CDR3, is ETGVTQSPTHLIKTRGQQVTLRCSSQSGHNTVSWYQQALGQGPQFIFQYYREEENGRGNFPPRFSGLQFPNYSSELNVNALELDDSALYLCASSYGETAEAFFGQGTRLTVV.

In its sample, this clone ranks as medium-sized. V usage is TRBV5-8 and J usage is TRBJ2-1; 15 bases agree with TRBD2. The germline CDR1 and CDR2 sequences are SGHTS and YDEGEE. This CDR3 region has 17 residues. V lost 4 bases and J lost 8; bases outside the gene matches: 10. CDR3 region: CASSPGLAGGAYDEQFF. The CDR3 nucleotides are TGTGCCAGCAGCCCAGGACTAGCGGGGGGGGCATATGATGAGCAGTTCTTC.

The chain employs TRBV28 and TRBJ1-6; D is undetermined. V lost 6 bases, J lost 10 bases, and 19 bases lay in between. The germline V gene has CDR1 MDHEN and CDR2 SYDVKM. This CDR3 has 15 residues. The CDR3 here is CASSPAAGDGSPLHF. The CDR3 DNA is TGTGCCAGCAGCCCAGCGGCAGGAGATGGGTCACCCCTCCACTTT.

The chain recombines TRBV27 with TRBJ2-7; weak D call: TRBD1 (6 bases). The CDR3 is made up of 15 amino acids. The germline gives CDR1 MNHEY, CDR2 SMNVEV (reference sequence). V was pared by 4 bases and J by 3 bases, with 16 bases between. Here the CDR3 reads CASSSRQVRDYEQYF. In DNA, the CDR3 is TGTGCCAGCAGTTCAAGACAGGTGAGGGACTACGAGCAGTACTTC.

The chain is built from TRBV7-9 and TRBJ2-1, with 11 bases matching TRBD2. After removal of 4 bases from V and 3 bases from J, the junction contained 5 bases not matched to a gene. This CDR3 has 16 residues. Per germline, CDR1 SEHNR and CDR2 FQNEAQ (reference sequence). CDR3 bases: TGTGCCAGCAGCTCGCTAGCGGGGGGTAGCTACAATGAGCAGTTCTTC. This translates into CASSSLAGGSYNEQFF.

V is TRBV28 and J is TRBJ1-2; D remains ambiguous. V was cut by 10 bases and J by 2 bases, with 14 bases left in between. The CDR3 spans 13 residues. Germline loops: CDR1 MDHEN, CDR2 SYDVKM. The CDR3 coding sequence is TGTGCCACCGGTTCCCGGGGAAACTATGGCTACACCTTC. Translating it yields CATGSRGNYGYTF.

This chain connects TRBV6-5 to TRBJ1-2, with D possibly TRBD1 on 5 matching bases. V lost 8 bases to trimming and J lost 2 bases, with 12 bases between them. The CDR3 runs to 13 residues. Per germline, CDR1 MNHEY and CDR2 SVGAGI. CDR3 bases: TGTGCCAGCCGGGTAGGGGTGAACTATGGCTACACCTTC. Encoded protein: CASRVGVNYGYTF.

The sample holds one count of this clone. The chain joins TRBV19 to TRBJ2-7; 8 bases fit TRBD1. CDR3 length: 13 amino acids. The trim removed 0 bases at V and 11 bases at J, leaving 6 bases unmatched. Germline V CDR1 and CDR2: LNHDA, SQIVND (reference sequence). In nucleotides, the CDR3 is TGTGCCAGTAGTATAGATCGGACAGGGCCAAAGTACTTC. Protein: CASSIDRTGPKYF.

This chain uses TRBV27 with TRBJ1-2, with 11 bases aligning to TRBD1. Germline V gene lookup returns CDR1 MNHEY and CDR2 SMNVEV (reference sequence). This CDR3 has 16 residues. Trimming took 5 bases from V and 6 from J; bases not matched to a gene: 11. In DNA form, the CDR3 reads TGTGCCAGCAGTCCCCTAGGGGGACAGGGGGTGAATGGCTACACCTTC. This gives the protein CASSPLGGQGVNGYTF.

The chain recombines TRBV4-1 with TRBJ2-7; D gene ambiguous. V was trimmed by 2 bases and J by 6 bases, leaving 14 bases between them. The CDR3 loop spans 14 amino acids. Germline assignment: CDR1 MGHRA and CDR2 YSYEKL. CDR3 sequence: CASSQRPPTSEQYF. Written as DNA, the CDR3 is TGCGCCAGCAGCCAACGCCCCCCAACCAGCGAGCAGTACTTC.

The chain has TRBV5-1 and TRBJ2-3; 9 bases agree with TRBD2. The CDR3 totals 18 residues. The J segment lost 3 bases and the V segment lost 0 bases, leaving 11 bases of the junction unmatched. Germline V gene lookup returns CDR1 SGHRS and CDR2 YFSETQ. Here the CDR3 reads CASSLEGGRAAPTDTQYF. The CDR3 DNA reads TGCGCCAGCAGCTTGGAGGGCGGGAGGGCCGCCCCAACAGATACGCAGTATTTT.

The rearrangement joins TRBV5-8 to TRBJ2-3; 14 nucleotides agree with TRBD2. J was trimmed by 5 bases and V by 0 bases; bases with no gene match: 5. The germline V gene has CDR1 SGHTS and CDR2 YDEGEE. CDR3 length equals 17 residues. The CDR3 nucleotides read TGTGCCAGCAGCTTGGGAGGGACTAGCGGGAGAAGAGATACGCAGTATTTT. This codes for CASSLGGTSGRRDTQYF.

The J gene is TRBJ1-4, the V gene TRBV18, with D possibly TRBD1 on 5 matching bases. Germline CDR1 and CDR2: KGHSH and LQKENI. This CDR3 comprises 15 residues. V was trimmed by 1 base and J by 3 bases, leaving 9 bases between them. The CDR3 bases are TGTGCCAGCTCACCACGGGACTCGGCTAATGAAAAACTGTTTTTT. Translated, it gives CASSPRDSANEKLFF.

For the CDR3, the DNA is TGTGCCAGCAGCCGCTCCGGCTCTGGAAACACCATATATTTT. Amino acids: CASSRSGSGNTIYF. This chain connects TRBV7-2 to TRBJ1-3; D not resolved. The CDR3 extends over 14 amino acids. Per the germline V gene, CDR1 is SGHTA and CDR2 is FQGNSA. Trimming removed 5 bases from V and 0 bases from J, with 8 bases in between.

The rearrangement uses TRBV3-1 (or the pseudogene TRBV3-2) and TRBJ2-3, with TRBD1 matching 8 bases. V was clipped by 5 bases and J by 3 bases; unmatched bases: 4. This CDR3 is built from 14 residues. CDR1 is LGHDT, CDR2 YNNKEL, per germline (reference sequence). For the CDR3, the DNA is TGTGCCAGCAGCTGGACAGGGATAACAGATACGCAGTATTTT. This gives the protein CASSWTGITDTQYF.

The chain employs TRBV27 and TRBJ1-2; weak D call: TRBD1 (5 bases). The CDR3 totals 13 residues. Trimming shortened V by 9 bases and J by 7 bases, and 18 bases separated the two germline ends. Germline V gene data show CDR1 as MNHEY and CDR2 as SMNVEV (reference sequence). CDR3 sequence: CASGAESVGGYTF. In DNA form, the CDR3 reads TGTGCCAGTGGGGCCGAGTCGGTCGGTGGCTACACCTTC.